The entry below gives a single T cell receptor beta chain sequence along with its context. This specimen belongs to a study of CD4 T cells in relation to SARS-CoV-2 and coronaviruses. The CDR3 consists of 14 residues. The germline gives CDR1 LNHNV, CDR2 YYDKDF (reference sequence). Trimming pared 2 bases from V and 4 bases from J, leaving 11 bases between. Sequencing was performed with immunoSEQ multiplex PCR; in TCRdb, only in-frame clones are kept and a portion is missing. The sample lists nearly 70,000 clones, just over 90% occurring once. The unexposed donors gave CD4+ T cells in 2011-2018, prior to COVID-19.

The V gene is TRBV15, the J gene TRBJ1-2; D perhaps matches TRBD1 (6 bases). Sample: naive CD4+ T cells from PBMCs. The subset is: naive CD4+ T cells isolated by negative enrichment. This clonotype was obtained from a human donor in good health. CDR3 DNA sequence: TGTGCCACCAGCAGAAACTGGGACACCTATGGCTACACCTTC. Protein product: CATSRNWDTYGYTF.